The subject of this entry is one T cell receptor beta chain. There is no known antigen for this receptor. It has no much larger one-base neighbor in the sample; base qualities were not kept. TCRbeta CDR3 regions were amplified from genomic DNA using the immunoSEQ Assay, a bias-controlled multiplex PCR. Per the original workflow: Nucleated cell counts per sample were estimated from amplification of reference gene primers within the assay. To quantify the absolute abundance of each unique TCRbeta CDR3 rearrangement, sequence reads were collapsed and filtered. For each sample, productive Simpson clonality was calculated as the square root of Simpson's diversity index across productive rearrangements. Imported from immuneACCESS, the table was reduced by TCRdb to in-frame sequences with V and J called. These copies leave out some clones; in studies compared against another copy, an unresolved V gene accounts for under half, and the cause of the remainder is not known. V, J and clone size reflect that table, while D and trimming were determined from the DNA. The sample contains 30,000 to 40,000 clones, roughly nine tenths of them found a single time. Together, the top ten hold approximately 2.1% of the sample.

Collaborating institutions collected whole blood in K2EDTA tubes following their own protocols. Collaborator samples were shipped for TCRbeta analysis as frozen whole blood, isolated PBMCs, or DNA extracted from either sample type. The data stem from a study of blood T cell repertoires in COVID-19 (TCRdb year 2020). Describing the broader study: The collaborator samples originated in the United States, Italy and Spain and spanned the acute and convalescent phases of COVID-19. The samples were drawn from two sources: the first 160 participants of the ongoing ImmuneRACE study, and 1,000 to 1,500 subjects contributed by 6 global collaborators. The prospective study material was composed of cDNA or gDNA derived from T cells, B-cell-depleted T cells, or PBMCs. Subjects who had been exposed to COVID-19, were actively infected with it, or had recovered from it provided the deeply sampled blood TCRbeta repertoires that made up the dataset. The sample metadata nearly always contained a de-identified subject ID, COVID-19 status, age in years and sex. Where HLA class I and class II types were available, the types were taken from metadata supplied by the sample provider, not from assay-based typing. The repertoires were released in a freely available public database meant as a resource for research on the immune response to SARS-CoV-2.

The CDR3 has 16 amino acids, counting the end cysteine and phenylalanine. Kept here is only the CDR3 DNA, which spans 48 bases and is read in frame from base 1. CDR1 is given as ENHRY and CDR2 as SYGVKD, both from the germline V gene. V loses 3 bases of germline sequence and J loses 4 bases, and the interval between the two ends is 19 bases. The paper as a whole reports these results and caveats: The quantity of clinical and demographic metadata differed by source and by participant and was supplied without curation.

Sequenced material: peripheral blood. The TCR comes from a man over 45 with active COVID-19. The chain uses TRBV10-3 and TRBJ2-7; TRBD2 is perhaps the D gene, given 5 matching bases. The CDR3 region: CAISDRFGERTYEQYF. The sequenced DNA is TGTGCCATCAGTGACCGGTTCGGGGAGCGAACGTACGAGCAGTACTTC.